These 14 T cell receptor beta chains originate from one sample sequenced in a study of CD8 T cells in Susac syndrome. Random hexamers primed reverse transcription of about 0.5 to 1 ug RNA. TCRdb processed the immunoSEQ multiplex PCR reads anew with MiXCR; each CDR3 protein has one entry. The profile covers 300,000 to 350,000 distinct CDR3 sequences, with about 91% appearing a single time and less than 0.08% taken by the ten largest. What was sequenced was CD4+ T cells from PBMCs. All receptors derive from a human donor with multiple sclerosis.

The chain recombines TRBV5-1 with TRBJ2-6, with D perhaps matching TRBD2 (6 bases). Germline CDR1 is SGHRS and CDR2 is YFSETQ. There are 15 residues in the CDR3. V was pared by 5 bases and J by 2 bases, with 11 bases between. CDR3 sequence: CASSWEVPGANVLTF. In DNA, the CDR3 is TGCGCCAGCAGTTGGGAGGTACCTGGGGCCAACGTCCTGACTTTC.

The chain's CDR3 is CASTTGTPNYGYTF. Here the CDR3 DNA reads TGTGCCAGTACCACGGGGACACCCAACTATGGCTACACCTTC. The chain couples TRBV19 to TRBJ1-2, with a weak D call TRBD1 (6 bases). Germline lookup yields CDR1 LNHDA and CDR2 SQIVND (reference sequence). Trimming left V 7 bases short and J 2 bases short, with 14 bases between. This CDR3 is 14 amino acids long.

The chain couples TRBV25-1 to TRBJ2-5, with a weak D call TRBD1 (6 bases). Germline V CDR1 and CDR2: MGHDK, SYGVNS. The germline V and J ends were trimmed by 5 bases and 5 bases, with 12 bases remaining between them. CDR3 length equals 13 residues. The CDR3 DNA reads as TGTGCCAGCAGTTCCCCGAGGGGGGAGACCCAGTACTTC. Translation: CASSSPRGETQYF. Combining the CDR3 with reference TRBV25-1 and TRBJ2-5 gives the whole variable domain EADIYQTPRYLVIGTGKKITLECSQTMGHDKMYWYQQDPGMELHLIHYSYGVNSTEKGDLSSESTVSRIRTEHFPLTLESARPSHTSQYLCASSSPRGETQYFGPGTRLLVL.

The chain uses TRBV7-9 and TRBJ2-1; 7 bases agree with TRBD1. The ends lost 6 bases at V and 12 bases at J; junction bases unmatched: 8. Looked up from germline, CDR1 is SEHNR and CDR2 is FQNEAQ (reference sequence). The CDR3 consists of 12 residues. The CDR3 DNA reads TGTGCCAGCAGTCGGACAGGTCAGGGGCAGTTCTTC. It codes for CASSRTGQGQFF.

The V and J genes are TRBV5-1 and TRBJ2-3; no definite D call. The germline V gene has CDR1 SGHRS and CDR2 YFSETQ. This CDR3 has 14 residues. V lost 4 bases and J 6 bases, leaving 15 bases between the germline ends. The CDR3 protein is CASSPYFTGDTQYF. Here the CDR3 DNA reads TGCGCCAGCAGCCCTTACTTCACTGGGGATACGCAGTATTTT.

V gene TRBV6-1 combines with J gene TRBJ1-1, with 7 bases aligning to TRBD1. V dropped 4 bases and J dropped 4; count of bases not matched to a gene: 6. This CDR3 has 14 amino acids. CDR1 and CDR2 (germline): MNHNS, SASEGT. CDR3 in DNA: TGTGCCAGCAGTGCCCATGACAGGGTCACTGAAGCTTTCTTT. This codes for CASSAHDRVTEAFF.

This clonotype was observed a single time. The chain joins TRBV25-1 to TRBJ1-2; D gene uncertain. Germline CDR1 reads MGHDK; CDR2 reads SYGVNS. The CDR3 runs to 12 residues. V lost 4 bases and J 8 bases, leaving 11 bases between the germline ends. The CDR3 DNA reads as TGTGCCAGCAGTGCGGGGAGTGGAGGCTACACCTTC. Protein: CASSAGSGGYTF.

This clonotype has more than one count but fewer than ten. J is TRBJ2-6 and V is TRBV19; D not resolved. The germline V and J ends were trimmed by 6 bases and 4 bases, with 7 bases remaining between them. The CDR3 loop spans 13 amino acids. Germline CDR1 is LNHDA and CDR2 is SQIVND (reference sequence). Here the CDR3 reads CASRTSGANVLTF. The CDR3 DNA reads TGTGCCAGTAGGACATCCGGGGCCAACGTCCTGACTTTC. Filled out from reference TRBV19 and TRBJ2-6, the complete variable domain reads DGGITQSPKYLFRKEGQNVTLSCEQNLNHDAMYWYRQDPGQGLRLIYYSQIVNDFQKGDIAEGYSVSREKKESFPLTVTSAQKNPTAFYLCASRTSGANVLTFGAGSRLTVL.

The rearrangement uses TRBV7-9 and TRBJ1-1, with 8 bases aligning to TRBD1. Germline-derived CDR1 and CDR2 are SEHNR and FQNEAQ (reference sequence). There are 15 residues in the CDR3. J was trimmed by 1 base and V by 5 bases; bases with no gene match: 6. The CDR3 DNA reads as TGTGCCAGCAGCGACCCGACAGGGGAGAACACTGAAGCTTTCTTT. Translation: CASSDPTGENTEAFF.

The chain links TRBV2 to TRBJ1-5; D uncertain. Germline CDR1 SNHLY, CDR2 FYNNEI. CDR3 length: 12 amino acids. V lost 3 bases, J lost 7 bases, and 7 bases lay in between. The CDR3 coding sequence is TGTGCCAGCAGTGACTGGACCCAGCCCCAGCATTTT. Amino acid sequence: CASSDWTQPQHF.

This rearrangement joins TRBV5-4 to TRBJ1-2; D ambiguous. With 5 bases removed from V and 2 bases from J, the gap between germline ends came to 10 bases. This CDR3 region has 13 residues. Germline CDR1 SGHNT, CDR2 YYREEE (reference sequence). In nucleotides, the CDR3 is TGTGCCAGCAGTTTAGGAGGCAACTATGGCTACACCTTC. This translates into CASSLGGNYGYTF. The variable domain in full, with the rest retrieved from reference TRBV5-4 and TRBJ1-2, is ETGVTQSPTHLIKTRGQQVTLRCSSQSGHNTVSWYQQALGQGPQFIFQYYREEENGRGNFPPRFSGLQFPNYSSELNVNALELDDSALYLCASSLGGNYGYTFGSGTRLTVV.

This clonotype occurred once. The CDR3 DNA follows: TGTGCCAGTAGTATAGGTCCTTTCGGGAAGGGCAGTAGTAAGGCCAATCAGCCCCAGCATTTT. It translates to CASSIGPFGKGSSKANQPQHF. The chain couples TRBV19 to TRBJ1-5; D is ambiguous. CDR1 LNHDA and CDR2 SQIVND come from the germline V gene (reference sequence). The CDR3 covers 21 residues. The V end was cut by 1 base, the J end by 3 bases, with 28 bases between.

The DNA of the CDR3 is TGTGCCAGCAGCTCCCTGGGACAGGGGTTTTTTGGCTACACCTTC. Translated, it gives CASSSLGQGFFGYTF. The chain links TRBV6-2 or TRBV6-3 to TRBJ1-2; TRBD1 matches 10 bases. Trimming at V came to 6 bases and at J to 7 bases, leaving 11 bases not matched to a gene. This CDR3 region has 15 residues. The germline CDR1 and CDR2 sequences are MNHEY and SVGEGT.

The chain carries TRBV18 and TRBJ1-2; 11 bases fit TRBD1. Trimming cost V 6 bases and J 4 bases; bases outside gene matches: 7. This CDR3 region has 15 residues. Germline assignment: CDR1 KGHSH and CDR2 LQKENI. CDR3 sequence: CASSLDRGQSYGYTF. CDR3 in DNA: TGTGCCAGCTCTCTGGACAGGGGGCAGAGCTATGGCTACACCTTC.